This T cell receptor beta chain was captured in a study of T cells in Graves' hyperthyroidism and ophthalmopathy. The germline CDR1 and CDR2 sequences are SGHRS and YFSETQ. With 1 base removed from V and 5 bases from J, the gap between germline ends came to 3 bases. The CDR3 consists of 11 residues. Regions amplified from RNA transcripts were the TCR beta CDR3 regions. First-round RT-PCR with HTBI primers amplified the TCR CDR3 region. A single record per CDR3 protein comes from TCRdb applying MiXCR to the multiplex PCR reads. Altogether approximately 710,000 distinct CDR3 sequences are present, around a sixth being singletons, with the ten largest covering about 16%. As concerns this clonotype: Antigen: not known.

Broader study findings: Blood also contained most expanded thyroid clonotypes above 0.001.

The genes are TRBV5-1 and TRBJ2-5; no firm D call. This TCR was recovered from a man aged 50 or older with Graves' hyperthyroidism. Sequencing used blood. The CDR3 sequence is CASSLIETQYF. The DNA for the CDR3 is TGCGCCAGCAGCTTGATCGAGACCCAGTACTTC.